This T cell receptor (beta chain) appears in the sequencing data of a study of cytomegalovirus exposure and HLA in healthy donors. This CDR3 spans 15 amino acids. CDR1 MGHDK and CDR2 SYGVNS come from the germline V gene. Deletions cut 3 bases from V and 3 bases from J, with 14 bases between. The PCR used 60 Vbeta and 13 Jbeta primers. Measured with immunoSEQ multiplex PCR; TCRdb has only the in-frame clones, and not every one. The table lists 130,000 or so clones, about 61% of them singletons, with approximately 2.5% in the top ten. J is TRBJ1-2 and V is TRBV25-1, with a weak D call TRBD1 (5 bases). This TCR was recovered from a woman in her forties in good health and CMV-seronegative. The sequenced sample consisted of PBMCs. The CDR3 nucleotides are TGTGCCAGCAGTGACCCCCAGGGAGGTGACTATGGCTACACCTTC. This translates into CASSDPQGGDYGYTF.